The TCR beta chain under discussion was sequenced for a study of response to subunit inactivated influenza vaccine. This clonotype came up a few times. The antigen remains unidentified. The germline gives CDR1 GTSNPN, CDR2 SVGIG (reference sequence). CDR3 length: 15 amino acids. V was pared by 2 bases and J by 7 bases, with 18 bases between. TCRdb redid the calling of the RT-PCR reads with MiXCR, one entry per CDR3 protein. The sample consists of 540,000 or so distinct CDR3 sequences, roughly 13% of them appearing once. Whole-study findings and limits: New T cells are recruited in small numbers by each seasonal influenza vaccination, according to the authors' suggestion.

The chain has TRBV30 and TRBJ1-5; D might be TRBD1 (5 bases). This sequence was found in a man between 45 and 60 years old who received an inactivated influenza vaccine. Specimen: PBMCs from blood, collected around seven weeks after vaccination. DNA of the CDR3: TGTGCCTGGAGTCTGTTTGGGGGAGCCCAACAGCCCCAGCATTTT. Protein sequence: CAWSLFGGAQQPQHF.